A single T cell receptor beta chain is shown here with its context. Produced via immunoSEQ multiplex PCR; TCRdb's table is partial and in-frame only. The repertoire includes 160,000 or so clones, under 95% of them detected once, and 2% to 3% sits in the top ten. These data belong to a study of blood T cell repertoires in COVID-19. This CDR3 comprises 15 residues. Germline CDR1 and CDR2: SGHRS and YFSETQ. The ends were cut back, 5 bases at V and 4 bases at J, with 16 bases in the middle. This clonotype was obtained from a man aged 18 to 29 with acute or convalescent COVID-19. This sequence joins TRBV5-1 and TRBJ2-1; tentatively, D is TRBD2 (5 bases). Sequencing was done on a sample of peripheral blood. In nucleotides, the CDR3 is TGCGCCAGCAGTGTGAGGGAGAAGCTGTACAATGAGCAGTTCTTC. As protein: CASSVREKLYNEQFF.